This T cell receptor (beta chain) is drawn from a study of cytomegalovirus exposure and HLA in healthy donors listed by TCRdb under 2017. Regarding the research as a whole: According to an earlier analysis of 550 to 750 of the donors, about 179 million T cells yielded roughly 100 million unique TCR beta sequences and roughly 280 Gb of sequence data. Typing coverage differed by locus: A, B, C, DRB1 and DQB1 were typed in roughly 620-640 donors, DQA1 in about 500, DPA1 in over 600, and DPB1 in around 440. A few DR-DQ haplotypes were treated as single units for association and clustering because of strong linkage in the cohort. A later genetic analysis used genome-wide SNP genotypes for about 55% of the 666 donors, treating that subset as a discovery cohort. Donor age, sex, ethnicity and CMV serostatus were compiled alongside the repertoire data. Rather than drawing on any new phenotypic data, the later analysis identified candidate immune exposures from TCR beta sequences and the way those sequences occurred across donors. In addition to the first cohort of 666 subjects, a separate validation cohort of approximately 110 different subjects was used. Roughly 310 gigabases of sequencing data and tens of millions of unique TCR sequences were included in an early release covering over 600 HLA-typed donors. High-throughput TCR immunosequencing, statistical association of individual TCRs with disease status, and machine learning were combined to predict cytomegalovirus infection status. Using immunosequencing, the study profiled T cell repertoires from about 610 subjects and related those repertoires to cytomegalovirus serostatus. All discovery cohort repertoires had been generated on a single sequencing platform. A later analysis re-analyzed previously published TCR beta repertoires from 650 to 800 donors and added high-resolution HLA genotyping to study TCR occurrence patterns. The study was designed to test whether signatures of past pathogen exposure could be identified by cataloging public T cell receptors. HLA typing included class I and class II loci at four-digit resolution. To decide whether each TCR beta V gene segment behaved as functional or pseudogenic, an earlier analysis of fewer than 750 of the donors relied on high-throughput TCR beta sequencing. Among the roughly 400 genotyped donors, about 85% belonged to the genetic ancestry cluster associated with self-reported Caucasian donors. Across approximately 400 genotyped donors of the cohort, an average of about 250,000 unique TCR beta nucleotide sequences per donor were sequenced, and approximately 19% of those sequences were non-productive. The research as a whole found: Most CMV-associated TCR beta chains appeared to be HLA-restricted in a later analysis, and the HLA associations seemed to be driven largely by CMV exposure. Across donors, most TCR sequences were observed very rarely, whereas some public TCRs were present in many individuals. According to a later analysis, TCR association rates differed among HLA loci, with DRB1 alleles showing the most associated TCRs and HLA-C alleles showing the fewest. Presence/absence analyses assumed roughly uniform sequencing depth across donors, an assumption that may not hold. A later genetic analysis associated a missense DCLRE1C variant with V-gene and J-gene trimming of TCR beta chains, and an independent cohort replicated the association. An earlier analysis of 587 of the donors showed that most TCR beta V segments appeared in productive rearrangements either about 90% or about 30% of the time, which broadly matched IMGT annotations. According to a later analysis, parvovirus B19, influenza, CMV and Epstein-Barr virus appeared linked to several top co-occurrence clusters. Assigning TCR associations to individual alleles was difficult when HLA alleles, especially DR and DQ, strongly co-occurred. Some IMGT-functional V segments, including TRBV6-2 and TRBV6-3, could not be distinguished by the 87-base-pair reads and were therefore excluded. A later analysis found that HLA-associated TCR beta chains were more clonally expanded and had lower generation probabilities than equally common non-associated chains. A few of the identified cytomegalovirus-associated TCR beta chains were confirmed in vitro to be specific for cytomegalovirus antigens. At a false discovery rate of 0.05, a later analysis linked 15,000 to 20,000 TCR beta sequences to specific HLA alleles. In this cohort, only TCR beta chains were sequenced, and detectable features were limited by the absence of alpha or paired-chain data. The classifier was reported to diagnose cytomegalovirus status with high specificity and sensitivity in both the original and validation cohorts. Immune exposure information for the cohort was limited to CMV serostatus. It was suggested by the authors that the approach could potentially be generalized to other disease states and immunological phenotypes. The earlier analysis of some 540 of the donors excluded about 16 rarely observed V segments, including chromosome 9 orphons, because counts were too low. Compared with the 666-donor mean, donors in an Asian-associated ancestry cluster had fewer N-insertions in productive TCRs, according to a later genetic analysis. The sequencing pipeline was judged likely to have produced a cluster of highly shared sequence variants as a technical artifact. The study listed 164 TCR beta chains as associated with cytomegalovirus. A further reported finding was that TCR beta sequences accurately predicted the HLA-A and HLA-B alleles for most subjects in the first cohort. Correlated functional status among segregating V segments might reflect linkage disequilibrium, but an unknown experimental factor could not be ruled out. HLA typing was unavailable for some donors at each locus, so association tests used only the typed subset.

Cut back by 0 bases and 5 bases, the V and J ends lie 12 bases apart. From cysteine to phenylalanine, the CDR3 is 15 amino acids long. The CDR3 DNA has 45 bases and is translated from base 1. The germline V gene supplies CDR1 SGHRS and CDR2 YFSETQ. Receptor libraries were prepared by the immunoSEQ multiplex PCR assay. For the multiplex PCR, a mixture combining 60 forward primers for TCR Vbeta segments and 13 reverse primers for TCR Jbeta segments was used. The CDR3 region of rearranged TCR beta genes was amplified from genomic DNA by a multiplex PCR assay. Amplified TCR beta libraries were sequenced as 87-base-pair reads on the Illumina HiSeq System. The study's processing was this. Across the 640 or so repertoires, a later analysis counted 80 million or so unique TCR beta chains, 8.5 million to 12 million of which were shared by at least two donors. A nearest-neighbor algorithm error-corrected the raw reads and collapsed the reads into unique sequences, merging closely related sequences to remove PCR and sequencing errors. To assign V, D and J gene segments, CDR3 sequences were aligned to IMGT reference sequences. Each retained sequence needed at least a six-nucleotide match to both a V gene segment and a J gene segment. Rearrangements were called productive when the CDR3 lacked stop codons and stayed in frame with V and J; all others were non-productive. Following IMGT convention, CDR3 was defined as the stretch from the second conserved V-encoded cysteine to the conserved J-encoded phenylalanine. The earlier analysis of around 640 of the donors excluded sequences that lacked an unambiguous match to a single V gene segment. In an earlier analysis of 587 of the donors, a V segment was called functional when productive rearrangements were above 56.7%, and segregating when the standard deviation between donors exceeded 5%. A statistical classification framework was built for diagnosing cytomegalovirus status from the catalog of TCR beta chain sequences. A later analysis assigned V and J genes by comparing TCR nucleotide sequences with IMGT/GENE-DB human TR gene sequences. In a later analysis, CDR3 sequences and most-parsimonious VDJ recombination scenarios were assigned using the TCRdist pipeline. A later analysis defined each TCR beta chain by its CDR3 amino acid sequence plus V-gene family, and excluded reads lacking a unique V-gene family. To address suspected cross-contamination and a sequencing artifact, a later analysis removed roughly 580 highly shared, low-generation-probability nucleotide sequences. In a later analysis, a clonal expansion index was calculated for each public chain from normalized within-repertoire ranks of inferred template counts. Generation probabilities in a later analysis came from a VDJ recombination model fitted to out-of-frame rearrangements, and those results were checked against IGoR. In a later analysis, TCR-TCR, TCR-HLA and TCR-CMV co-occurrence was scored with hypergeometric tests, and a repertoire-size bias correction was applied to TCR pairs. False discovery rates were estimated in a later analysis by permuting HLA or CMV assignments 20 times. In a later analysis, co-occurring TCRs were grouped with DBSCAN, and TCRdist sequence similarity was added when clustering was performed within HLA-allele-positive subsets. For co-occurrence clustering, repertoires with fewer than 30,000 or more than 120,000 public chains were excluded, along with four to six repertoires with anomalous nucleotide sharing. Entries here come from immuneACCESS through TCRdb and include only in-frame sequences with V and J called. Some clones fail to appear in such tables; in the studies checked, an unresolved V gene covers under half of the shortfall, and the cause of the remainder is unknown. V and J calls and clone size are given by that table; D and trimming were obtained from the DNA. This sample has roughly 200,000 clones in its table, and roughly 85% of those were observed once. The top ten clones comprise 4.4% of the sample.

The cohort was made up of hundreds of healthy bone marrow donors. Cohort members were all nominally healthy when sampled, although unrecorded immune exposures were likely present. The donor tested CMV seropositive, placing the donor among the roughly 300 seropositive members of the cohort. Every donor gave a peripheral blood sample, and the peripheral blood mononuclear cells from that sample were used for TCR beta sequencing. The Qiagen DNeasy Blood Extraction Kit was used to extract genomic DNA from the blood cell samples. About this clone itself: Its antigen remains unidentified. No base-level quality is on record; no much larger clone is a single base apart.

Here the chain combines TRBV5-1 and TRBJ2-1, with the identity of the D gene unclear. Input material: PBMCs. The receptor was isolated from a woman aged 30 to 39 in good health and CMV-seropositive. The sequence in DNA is TGCGCCAGCAGCTTGGGACTCGGTAGGAACAATGAGCAGTTCTTC. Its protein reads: CASSLGLGRNNEQFF.